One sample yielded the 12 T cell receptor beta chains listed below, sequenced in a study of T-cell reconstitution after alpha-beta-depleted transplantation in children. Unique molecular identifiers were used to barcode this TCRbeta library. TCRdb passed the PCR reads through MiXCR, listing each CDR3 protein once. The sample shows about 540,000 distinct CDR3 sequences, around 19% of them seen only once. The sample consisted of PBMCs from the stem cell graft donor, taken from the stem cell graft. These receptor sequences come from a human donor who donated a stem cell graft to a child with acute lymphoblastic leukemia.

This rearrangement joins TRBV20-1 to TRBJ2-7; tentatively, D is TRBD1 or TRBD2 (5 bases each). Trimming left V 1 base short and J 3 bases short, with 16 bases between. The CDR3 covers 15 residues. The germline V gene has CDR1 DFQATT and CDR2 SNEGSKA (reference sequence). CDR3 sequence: CSARALLGDGYEQYF. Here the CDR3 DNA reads TGCAGTGCTAGAGCCCTGTTGGGGGACGGCTACGAGCAGTACTTC.

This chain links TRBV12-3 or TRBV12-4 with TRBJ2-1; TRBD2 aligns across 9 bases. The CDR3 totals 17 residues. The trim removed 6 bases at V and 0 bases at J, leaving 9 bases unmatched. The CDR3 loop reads CASSPTTSGFSYNEQFF. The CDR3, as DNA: TGTGCCAGCAGCCCCACGACTAGCGGATTCTCCTACAATGAGCAGTTCTTC.

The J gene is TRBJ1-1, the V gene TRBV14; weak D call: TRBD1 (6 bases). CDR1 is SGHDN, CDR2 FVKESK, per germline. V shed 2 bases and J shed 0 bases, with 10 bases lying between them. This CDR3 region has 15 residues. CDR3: CASSQTGSMNTEAFF. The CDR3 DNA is TGTGCCAGCAGCCAAACAGGGTCTATGAACACTGAAGCTTTCTTT. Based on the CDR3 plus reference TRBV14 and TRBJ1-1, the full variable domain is EAGVTQFPSHSVIEKGQTVTLRCDPISGHDNLYWYRRVMGKEIKFLLHFVKESKQDESGMPNNRFLAERTGGTYSTLKVQPAELEDSGVYFCASSQTGSMNTEAFFGQGTRLTVV.

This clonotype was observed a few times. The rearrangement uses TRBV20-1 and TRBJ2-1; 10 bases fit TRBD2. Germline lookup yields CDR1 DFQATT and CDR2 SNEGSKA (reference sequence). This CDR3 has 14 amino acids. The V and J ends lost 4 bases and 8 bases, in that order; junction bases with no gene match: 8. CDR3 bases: TGCAGTGCTAAGGGACTAGCGACGAGATATGAGCAGTTCTTC. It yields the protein CSAKGLATRYEQFF.

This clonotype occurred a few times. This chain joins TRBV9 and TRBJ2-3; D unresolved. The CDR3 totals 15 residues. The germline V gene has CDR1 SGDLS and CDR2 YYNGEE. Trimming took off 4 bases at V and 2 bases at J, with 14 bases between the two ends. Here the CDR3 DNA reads TGTGCCAGCAGCCACTTCGACTCCCCCACAGATACGCAGTATTTT. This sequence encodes CASSHFDSPTDTQYF.

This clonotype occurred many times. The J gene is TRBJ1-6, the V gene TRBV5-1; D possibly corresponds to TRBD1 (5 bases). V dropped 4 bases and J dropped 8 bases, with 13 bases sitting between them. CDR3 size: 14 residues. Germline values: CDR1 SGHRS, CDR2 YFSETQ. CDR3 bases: TGCGCCAGCAGCACGGGGGACCCACATTCACCCCTCCACTTT. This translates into CASSTGDPHSPLHF.

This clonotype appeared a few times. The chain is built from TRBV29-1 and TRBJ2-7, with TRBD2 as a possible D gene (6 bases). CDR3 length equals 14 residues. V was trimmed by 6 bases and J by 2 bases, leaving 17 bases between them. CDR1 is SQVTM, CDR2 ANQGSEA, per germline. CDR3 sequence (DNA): TGCAGCGTGGGGAACATGGCGGGGACCTACGAGCAGTACTTC. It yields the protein CSVGNMAGTYEQYF.

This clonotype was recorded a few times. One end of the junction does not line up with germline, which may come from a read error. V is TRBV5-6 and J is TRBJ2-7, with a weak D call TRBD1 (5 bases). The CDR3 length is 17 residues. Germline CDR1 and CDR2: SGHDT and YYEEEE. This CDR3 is CASRFWGTGRDALKWYF. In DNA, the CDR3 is TGTGCCAGCCGCTTTTGGGGCACGGGCAGGGATGCACTAAAATGGTACTTC.

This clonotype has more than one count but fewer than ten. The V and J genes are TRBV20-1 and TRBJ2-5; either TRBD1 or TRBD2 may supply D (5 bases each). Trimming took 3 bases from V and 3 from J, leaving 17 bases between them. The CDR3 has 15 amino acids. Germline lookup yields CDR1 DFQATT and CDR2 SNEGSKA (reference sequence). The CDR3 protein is CSASFFEGQKETQYF. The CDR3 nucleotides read TGCAGTGCTAGCTTCTTTGAGGGGCAGAAAGAGACCCAGTACTTC.

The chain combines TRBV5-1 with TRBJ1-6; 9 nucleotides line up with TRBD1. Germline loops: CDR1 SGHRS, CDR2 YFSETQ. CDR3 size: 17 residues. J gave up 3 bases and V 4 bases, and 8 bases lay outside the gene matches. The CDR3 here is CASSRDGTGNYNSPLHF. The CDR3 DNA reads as TGCGCCAGCAGCCGGGACGGGACAGGGAACTATAATTCACCCCTCCACTTT.

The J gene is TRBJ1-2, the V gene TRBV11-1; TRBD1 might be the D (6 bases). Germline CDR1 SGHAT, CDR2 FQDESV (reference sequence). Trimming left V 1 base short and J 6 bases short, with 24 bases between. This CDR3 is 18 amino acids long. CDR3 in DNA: TGTGCCAGCAGCTTAGGGAAGACAGGTTCACCGGGGGCCAATGGCTACACCTTC. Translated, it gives CASSLGKTGSPGANGYTF.

Written as DNA, the CDR3 is TGTGCCAGTAGTATGAGGGGAGATTCCTACAATGAGCAGTTCTTC. The encoded protein is CASSMRGDSYNEQFF. This rearrangement joins TRBV19 to TRBJ2-1, with D tentatively TRBD1 or TRBD2 (5 bases each). The V end was cut by 3 bases, the J end by 1 base, with 10 bases between. The CDR3 is made up of 15 amino acids. In germline, CDR1 is LNHDA, CDR2 SQIVND (reference sequence).